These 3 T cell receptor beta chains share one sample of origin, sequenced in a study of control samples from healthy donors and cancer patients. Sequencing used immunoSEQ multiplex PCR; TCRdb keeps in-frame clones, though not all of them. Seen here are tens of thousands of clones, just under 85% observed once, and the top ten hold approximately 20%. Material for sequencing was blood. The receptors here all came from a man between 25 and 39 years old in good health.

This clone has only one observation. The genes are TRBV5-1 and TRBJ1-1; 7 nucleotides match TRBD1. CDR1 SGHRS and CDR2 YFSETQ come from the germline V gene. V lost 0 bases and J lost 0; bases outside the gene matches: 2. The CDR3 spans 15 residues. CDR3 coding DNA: TGCGCCAGCAGCTTGGGACAGGGCATGAACACTGAAGCTTTCTTT. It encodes CASSLGQGMNTEAFF.

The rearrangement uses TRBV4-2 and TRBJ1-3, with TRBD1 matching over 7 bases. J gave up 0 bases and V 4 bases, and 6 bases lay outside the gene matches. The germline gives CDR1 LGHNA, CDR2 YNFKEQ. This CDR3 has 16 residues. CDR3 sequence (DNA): TGTGCCAGCAGCCCCCGGACAGGCCTCTCTGGAAACACCATATATTTT. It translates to CASSPRTGLSGNTIYF.

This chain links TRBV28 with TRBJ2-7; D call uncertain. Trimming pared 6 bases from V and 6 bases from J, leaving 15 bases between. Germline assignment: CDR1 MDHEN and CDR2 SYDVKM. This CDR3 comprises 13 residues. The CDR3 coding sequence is TGTGCCAGCAGACCCACCCTGCTCCTCGAGCAGTACTTC. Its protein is CASRPTLLLEQYF.